The following is a T cell receptor beta chain sequence with its context. The record originates from a study of blood T cell repertoires in COVID-19. Across the study: Italy, Spain and the United States were the sources of the convalescent and acute COVID-19 samples. The analysed material was cDNA or gDNA that came from T cells, B-cell-depleted T cells, or PBMCs.

TCRdb keeps only in-frame clones here, not all; method: immunoSEQ multiplex PCR. Among 77,000 or so clones listed, 83% were seen once. Sequencing was performed on peripheral blood. This clonotype was obtained from a young man with COVID-19, enrolled during active disease.

CDR3 bases: TGTGCCAGCAGCGTAGAGGGGGGGCGTTGGGAGCAGTTCTTC. This gives the protein CASSVEGGRWEQFF. The chain couples TRBV9 to TRBJ2-1, with a tentative D call TRBD2 (7 bases). The germline gives CDR1 SGDLS, CDR2 YYNGEE. The germline V and J ends were trimmed by 0 bases and 10 bases, with 14 bases remaining between them. This CDR3 is 14 amino acids long. The whole variable domain, filled in from reference TRBV9 and TRBJ2-1, reads DSGVTQTPKHLITATGQRVTLRCSPRSGDLSVYWYQQSLDQGLQFLIQYYNGEERAKGNILERFSAQQFPDLHSELNLSSLELGDSALYFCASSVEGGRWEQFFGPGTRLTVL.